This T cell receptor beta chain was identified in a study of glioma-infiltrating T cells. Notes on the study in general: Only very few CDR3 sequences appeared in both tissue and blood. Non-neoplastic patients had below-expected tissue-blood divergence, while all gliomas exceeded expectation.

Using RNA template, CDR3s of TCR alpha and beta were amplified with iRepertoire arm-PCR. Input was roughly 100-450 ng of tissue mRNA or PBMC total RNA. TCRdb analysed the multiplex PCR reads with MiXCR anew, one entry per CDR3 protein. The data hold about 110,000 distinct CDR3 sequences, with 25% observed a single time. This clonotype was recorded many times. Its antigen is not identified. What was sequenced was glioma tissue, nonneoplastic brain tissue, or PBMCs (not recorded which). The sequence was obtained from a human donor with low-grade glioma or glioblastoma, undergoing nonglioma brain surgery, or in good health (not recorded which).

The CDR3 nucleotides are TGTGCCAGCAGTGATGACACAGGGAAAGGGCGGAACACCATATATTTT. Its protein is CASSDDTGKGRNTIYF. This chain links TRBV28 with TRBJ1-3; a possible D gene is TRBD1 (6 bases). Germline CDR1 is MDHEN and CDR2 is SYDVKM. The CDR3 spans 16 residues. V lost 5 bases to trimming and J lost 7 bases, with 21 bases between them. Looking up the rest from reference TRBV28 and TRBJ1-3 gives the full variable domain: DVKVTQSSRYLVKRTGEKVFLECVQDMDHENMFWYRQDPGLGLRLIYFSYDVKMKEKGDIPEGYSVSREKKERFSLILESASTNQTSMYLCASSDDTGKGRNTIYFGEGSWLTVV.